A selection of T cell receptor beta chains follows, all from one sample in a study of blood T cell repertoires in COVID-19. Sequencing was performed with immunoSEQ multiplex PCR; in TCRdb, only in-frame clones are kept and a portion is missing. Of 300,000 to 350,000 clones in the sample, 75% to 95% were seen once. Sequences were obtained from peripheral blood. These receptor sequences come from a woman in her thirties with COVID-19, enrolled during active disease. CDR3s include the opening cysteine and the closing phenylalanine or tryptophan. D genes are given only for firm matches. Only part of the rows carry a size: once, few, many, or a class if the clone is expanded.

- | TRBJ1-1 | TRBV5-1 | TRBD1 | TGCGCCAGCAGCTTGTACTCGTTGACAGGGAGCATGAACACTGAAGCTTTCTTT | CASSLYSLTGSMNTEAFF
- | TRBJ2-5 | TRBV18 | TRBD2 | TGTGCCAGCTCACTCACTAGCGGGAGACTCCAGGAGACCCAGTACTTC | CASSLTSGRLQETQYF
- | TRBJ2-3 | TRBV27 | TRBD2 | TGTGCCAGCAGTTTAGTACTAGCGGGAGTAGATACGCAGTATTTT | CASSLVLAGVDTQYF
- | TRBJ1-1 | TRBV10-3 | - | TGTGCCATCAGGCAGGGGACTGAAGCTTTCTTT | CAIRQGTEAFF
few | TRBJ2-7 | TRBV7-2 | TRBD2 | TGTGCCAGCAGCTTAGCGCGGGGGTCCGCCTACGAGCAGTACTTC | CASSLARGSAYEQYF
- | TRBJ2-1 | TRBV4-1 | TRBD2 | TGCGCCCGCAGCCAAGAAGGCGGGGGGGGACTAGCTTTCGTCTCCTACAATGAGCAGTTCTTC | CARSQEGGGGLAFVSYNEQFF
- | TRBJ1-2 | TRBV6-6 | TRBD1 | TGTGCCAGCGGGGGACAGTCATCGGGGGGCTACACCTTC | CASGGQSSGGYTF
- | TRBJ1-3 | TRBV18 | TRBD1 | TGTGCCAGCTCACATTTTTTGGACAGGGTCGTTGTCGGAAACACCATATATTTT | CASSHFLDRVVVGNTIYF
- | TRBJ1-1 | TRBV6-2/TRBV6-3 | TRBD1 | TGTGCCAGCAGTTACTCCGACAGGGGCGTAGGACGTGCTTTCTTT | CASSYSDRGVGRAFF
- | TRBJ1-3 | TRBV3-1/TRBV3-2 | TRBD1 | TGTGCCAGCAGCCATGGAGTACAGGGGAGCTCTGGAAACACCATATATTTT | CASSHGVQGSSGNTIYF
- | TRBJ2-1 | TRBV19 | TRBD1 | TGTGCCAGTAGCCCGGGACAGGGCCTCCTCCCGAGCTCCTACAATGAGCAGTTCTTC | CASSPGQGLLPSSYNEQFF
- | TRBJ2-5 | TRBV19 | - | TGTGCCAGTAGTCCCCGCCGGGGAGAGACCCAGTACTTC | CASSPRRGETQYF
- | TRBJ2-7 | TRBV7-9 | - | TGTGCCAGCAGCTTAGAGGGGGGGCCCTACGAGCAGTACTTC | CASSLEGGPYEQYF
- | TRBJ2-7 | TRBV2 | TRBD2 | TGTGCCAGCAGGGACCCCCAGGGTAGCGGGAGCTCCTACGAGCAGTACTTC | CASRDPQGSGSSYEQYF
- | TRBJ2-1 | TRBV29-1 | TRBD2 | TGCAGCGTTGAGAGTGCGGGACTAGTCAATGAGCAGTTCTTC | CSVESAGLVNEQFF